These 24 T cell receptor beta chains originate from one sample sequenced in a study of blood T cell repertoires in COVID-19. Repertoires were generated with immunoSEQ multiplex PCR, while TCRdb's copy carries only in-frame clones and drops some. Among some 240,000 clones listed, around nine tenths were seen once. The source material was peripheral blood. The source of these receptors is a man in his sixties who had recovered from COVID-19.

The V call is TRBV5-1, the J call TRBJ1-1; TRBD1 is a possible D gene (5 bases). V was shortened by 7 bases and J by 1 base, with 14 bases between the two germline ends. The CDR3 spans 14 residues. The germline V gene encodes CDR1 SGHRS and CDR2 YFSETQ. CDR3 sequence: CASQSRQGNTEAFF. The CDR3 DNA sequence: TGCGCCAGCCAGAGCCGGCAGGGGAACACTGAAGCTTTCTTT.

The rearrangement joins TRBV25-1 to TRBJ1-6; 10 positions agree with TRBD1. The CDR3 sequence is 16 residues long. CDR1 and CDR2 from the germline V gene are MGHDK and SYGVNS. Trimming removed 4 bases from V and 2 bases from J; junction bases left unmatched: 2. CDR3 residues: CASSGQGATYNSPLHF. CDR3 DNA sequence: TGTGCCAGCAGTGGACAGGGGGCCACCTATAATTCACCCCTCCACTTT.

The chain links TRBV19 to TRBJ1-5, with 7 bases fitting TRBD1. Losses at the gene ends were 7 bases for V and 7 bases for J; bases not matched to a gene: 13. This CDR3 region has 15 residues. CDR1 is LNHDA and CDR2 is SQIVND in the germline V gene (reference sequence). CDR3 residues: CASIPPGAGGQPQHF. The DNA for the CDR3 is TGTGCCAGTATCCCCCCCGGGGCAGGGGGGCAGCCCCAGCATTTT. Together with reference TRBV19 and TRBJ1-5, the CDR3 gives the full variable domain: DGGITQSPKYLFRKEGQNVTLSCEQNLNHDAMYWYRQDPGQGLRLIYYSQIVNDFQKGDIAEGYSVSREKKESFPLTVTSAQKNPTAFYLCASIPPGAGGQPQHFGDGTRLSIL.

This clone was found once. This rearrangement joins TRBV19 to TRBJ2-5; maybe TRBD2 (6 bases). The germline V gene has CDR1 LNHDA and CDR2 SQIVND (reference sequence). The CDR3 is 16 residues long. The V gene lost 3 bases and the J gene lost 5 bases, with 19 bases spanning the gap. CDR3 residues: CASSMGGPNPPETQYF. The CDR3 nucleotides read TGTGCCAGTAGTATGGGAGGACCCAATCCCCCGGAGACCCAGTACTTC.

V and J are TRBV27 and TRBJ1-5, with no clear D. Trimming left V 6 bases short and J 4 bases short, with 10 bases between. CDR1 is MNHEY and CDR2 is SMNVEV in the germline V gene (reference sequence). The length of the CDR3 is 13 residues. CDR3 sequence reads: CASRLAGNQPQHF. CDR3 DNA sequence: TGTGCCAGCAGGCTGGCGGGAAATCAGCCCCAGCATTTT.

The rearrangement links TRBV11-3 to TRBJ2-1, with a weak D call TRBD2 (5 bases). The CDR3 runs to 15 residues. Trimming removed 4 bases from V and 2 bases from J, with 12 bases in between. Germline-derived CDR1 and CDR2 are SGHNT and YENEEA. The CDR3 nucleotides read TGTGCCAGCAGCTACCGGGGTAGCACCTACAATGAGCAGTTCTTC. This gives the protein CASSYRGSTYNEQFF.

The chain uses TRBV5-1 and TRBJ1-3; possible D gene TRBD1, 6 bases. CDR1 is SGHRS, CDR2 YFSETQ, per germline. The CDR3 consists of 16 residues. V lost 3 bases to trimming and J lost 0 bases, with 13 bases between them. CDR3 nucleotide sequence: TGCGCCAGCAGCTCACAGGGAACAGACTCTGGAAACACCATATATTTT. It codes for CASSSQGTDSGNTIYF.

The rearrangement uses TRBV5-1 and TRBJ2-3; 12 nucleotides agree with TRBD2. Unmatched junction bases numbered 5, after V lost 0 bases and J lost 6 bases. This CDR3 has 16 amino acids. Germline CDR1 reads SGHRS; CDR2 reads YFSETQ. The CDR3 DNA reads as TGCGCCAGCAGCTTGGAGCTAGCGGGGGGGATGGATACGCAGTATTTT. Its translation: CASSLELAGGMDTQYF.

The chain employs TRBV7-2 and TRBJ2-5; 7 bases line up with TRBD2. The CDR3 length is 15 residues. Germline-derived CDR1 and CDR2 are SGHTA and FQGNSA. V lost 2 bases, J lost 1 base, and 4 bases stayed unmatched. CDR3 protein: CASSLFGGGQETQYF. The CDR3 DNA is TGTGCCAGCAGCTTATTCGGCGGGGGCCAAGAGACCCAGTACTTC.

DNA of the CDR3: TGCGCCAGCAGCGCACTACAGGGGATGAACACTGAAGCTTTCTTT. This translates into CASSALQGMNTEAFF. The chain recombines TRBV5-1 with TRBJ1-1, with 7 bases aligning to TRBD1. This CDR3 contains 15 residues. From germline, CDR1 is SGHRS and CDR2 YFSETQ. V gave up 4 bases and J gave up 0 bases; unmatched junction bases: 6.

The count of this clone is one. The J gene is TRBJ2-1, the V gene TRBV6-5; TRBD2 agrees at 15 bases. CDR1 and CDR2 from the germline V gene are MNHEY and SVGAGI. Trimming removed 8 bases from V and 12 bases from J; junction bases left unmatched: 8. This CDR3 region has 14 residues. The CDR3 is CASVGLAGGPVQFF. The CDR3 DNA reads TGTGCCAGCGTCGGACTAGCGGGAGGGCCAGTGCAGTTCTTC.

The chain has TRBV11-2 and TRBJ2-5; D not resolved. CDR1 and CDR2 (germline): SGHAT, FQNNGV. With 3 bases removed from V and 0 bases from J, the gap between germline ends came to 5 bases. CDR3 length equals 13 residues. CDR3 residues: CASSFSYQETQYF. The CDR3 nucleotides read TGTGCCAGCAGCTTCTCGTACCAAGAGACCCAGTACTTC.

This clone was seen just once. The chain uses TRBV29-1 and TRBJ2-1, with TRBD2 identical over 7 bases. CDR1 is SQVTM and CDR2 is ANQGSEA in the germline V gene. J lost 2 bases, V lost 3 bases, and 4 bases had no gene match. The CDR3 runs to 14 residues. The chain's CDR3 is CSVEGGKAYNEQFF. CDR3 DNA: TGCAGCGTTGAGGGGGGGAAAGCCTACAATGAGCAGTTCTTC.

The gene calls are TRBV3-1 (or the pseudogene TRBV3-2) and TRBJ1-2, with 10 bases fitting TRBD1. The CDR3 length is 13 residues. The V gene's germline CDR1 is LGHDT and CDR2 YNNKEL (reference sequence). J gave up 6 bases and V 4 bases, and 2 bases lay outside the gene matches. CDR3 nucleotide sequence: TGTGCCAGCAGCCGAGGACAGGGGGATGGCTACACCTTC. The encoded protein is CASSRGQGDGYTF.

In this sample, this clone turned up a few times. This chain uses TRBV6-5 with TRBJ1-1; 9 bases match TRBD1. The CDR3 extends over 15 amino acids. Germline V gene sequence: CDR1 MNHEY, CDR2 SVGAGI. V shed 8 bases and J 4 bases; nucleotides not matched to a gene: 11. The CDR3: CASSSQPGQGTEAFF. CDR3 nucleotide sequence: TGTGCCAGCTCGTCACAACCGGGACAGGGCACTGAAGCTTTCTTT.

The chain has TRBV7-9 and TRBJ2-1, with TRBD2 matching over 11 bases. CDR1 SEHNR and CDR2 FQNEAQ come from the germline V gene (reference sequence). Trimming took 5 bases from V and 5 from J; bases not matched to a gene: 8. The CDR3 length is 16 residues. As DNA, the CDR3 is TGTGCCAGCAGCCCGATGGGACTAGCGGATGACAATGAGCAGTTCTTC. It is translated as CASSPMGLADDNEQFF.

The chain uses TRBV9 and TRBJ2-5; TRBD2 matches at 8 bases. Unmatched junction bases numbered 8, after V lost 3 bases and J lost 4 bases. CDR1 and CDR2 from the germline V gene are SGDLS and YYNGEE. This CDR3 spans 15 amino acids. The DNA of the CDR3 is TGTGCCAGCAGCGAGACTAGCGAAAGGAGAGAGACCCAGTACTTC. It encodes CASSETSERRETQYF.

The sample holds one count of this clone. V gene TRBV7-2 combines with J gene TRBJ1-2; D is unresolved. Trimming removed 2 bases at V and 8 bases at J, with 12 bases between. The germline gives CDR1 SGHTA, CDR2 FQGNSA. The CDR3 is 13 amino acids. CDR3 coding DNA: TGTGCCAGCAGCTTATATGCCCGAGGGGGCTACACCTTC. Protein product: CASSLYARGGYTF.

This chain uses TRBV7-2 with TRBJ2-3; 9 nucleotides line up with TRBD2. Trimming took 0 bases from V and 5 from J; bases not matched to a gene: 12. The V gene's germline CDR1 is SGHTA and CDR2 FQGNSA. This CDR3 has 18 residues. Here the CDR3 reads CASSLAGRRGGRRDTQYF. CDR3 in DNA: TGTGCCAGCAGCTTAGCGGGACGGCGGGGGGGCCGGAGAGATACGCAGTATTTT.

CDR3 sequence (DNA): TGTGCCAGCAGCCCGCGACAGGGTTTTACAGATACGCAGTATTTT. Amino acids: CASSPRQGFTDTQYF. This chain connects TRBV7-3 to TRBJ2-3, with 7 bases fitting TRBD1. The length of the CDR3 is 15 residues. The V gene end was trimmed by 5 bases and the J gene end by 3 bases; junction bases not matched to a gene: 8. Germline CDR1 and CDR2: SGHTA and FQGTGA.

This chain uses TRBV10-3 with TRBJ2-7; TRBD2 matches 7 bases. The V segment lost 8 bases and the J segment 6 bases; nucleotides outside the gene matches: 4. The CDR3 loop spans 11 amino acids. CDR1 and CDR2 from the germline V gene are ENHRY and SYGVKD. As DNA, the CDR3 is TGTGCCATCGGGGGGGAACGCGAGCAGTACTTC. Protein sequence: CAIGGEREQYF.

The chain links TRBV18 to TRBJ1-2; no definite D call. Per the germline V gene, CDR1 is KGHSH and CDR2 is LQKENI. This CDR3 spans 14 amino acids. V lost 4 bases, J lost 4 bases, and 13 bases lay in between. Here the CDR3 reads CASSLSDGVYGYTF. The CDR3 bases are TGTGCCAGCTCACTCTCGGACGGGGTCTATGGCTACACCTTC.

The chain employs TRBV6-5 and TRBJ2-1; a possible D gene is TRBD1 (6 bases). This CDR3 spans 16 amino acids. Germline values: CDR1 MNHEY, CDR2 SVGAGI. V lost 2 bases, J lost 4 bases, and 15 bases lay in between. CDR3 in amino acids: CASSYPGQSPYNEQFF. The DNA of the CDR3 is TGTGCCAGCAGTTACCCCGGACAGAGCCCTTACAATGAGCAGTTCTTC.

The chain joins TRBV3-1 (or the pseudogene TRBV3-2) to TRBJ1-3; tentatively, D is TRBD1 (6 bases). The CDR3 consists of 16 residues. Germline V gene sequence: CDR1 LGHDT, CDR2 YNNKEL (reference sequence). V lost 3 bases to trimming and J lost 2 bases, with 14 bases between them. This CDR3 reads CASSQNPGETGNTIYF. CDR3 DNA: TGTGCCAGCAGCCAGAATCCAGGGGAAACTGGAAACACCATATATTTT.